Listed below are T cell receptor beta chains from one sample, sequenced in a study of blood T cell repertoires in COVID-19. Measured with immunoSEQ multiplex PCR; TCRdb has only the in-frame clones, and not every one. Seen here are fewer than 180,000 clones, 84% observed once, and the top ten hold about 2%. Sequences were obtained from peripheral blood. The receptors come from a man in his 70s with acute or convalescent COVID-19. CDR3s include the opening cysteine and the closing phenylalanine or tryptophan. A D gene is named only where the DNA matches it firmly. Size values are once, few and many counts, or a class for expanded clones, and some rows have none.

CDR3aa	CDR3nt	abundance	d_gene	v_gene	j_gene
CASSRGGPQPQHF	TGTGCCAGTTCGAGGGGGGGGCCTCAGCCCCAGCATTTT	NA	NA	TRBV2	TRBJ1-5
CASSEGQSNQPQHF	TGTGCCAGCAGTGAAGGGCAGAGCAATCAGCCCCAGCATTTT	NA	NA	TRBV2	TRBJ1-5
CASSPPSAYNEQFF	TGTGCCAGCAGCCCGCCGAGTGCTTACAATGAGCAGTTCTTC	NA	NA	TRBV7-9	TRBJ2-1
CASSTDTGNYGYTF	TGTGCCAGCAGCACAGACACAGGGAACTATGGCTACACCTTC	NA	NA	TRBV9	TRBJ1-2
CASTPGGTLEKLFF	TGTGCCAGTACCCCTGGGGGGACGTTAGAAAAACTGTTTTTT	NA	NA	TRBV19	TRBJ1-4
CASRGDGGFGEQYF	TGCGCCAGCCGCGGAGACGGGGGTTTCGGCGAGCAGTACTTC	NA	NA	TRBV5-1	TRBJ2-7
CASSPDRDRVGDGYTF	TGTGCCAGCAGCCCTGATCGGGACAGGGTGGGAGATGGCTACACCTTC	few	TRBD1	TRBV6-2/TRBV6-3	TRBJ1-2
CSVTQGAYQPQHF	TGCAGCGTTACCCAGGGGGCATATCAGCCCCAGCATTTT	NA	TRBD1	TRBV29-1	TRBJ1-5
CASSSLEGGGSLRYNEQFF	TGTGCCAGCAGTTCCCTCGAGGGGGGCGGGAGCCTTAGGTACAATGAGCAGTTCTTC	NA	NA	TRBV28	TRBJ2-1
CATSDRNTGGYGYTF	TGTGCCACCAGTGATCGTAATACAGGGGGCTATGGCTACACCTTC	NA	TRBD1	TRBV24-1	TRBJ1-2
CASSPGTSGYNEQFF	TGTGCCAGCAGCCCCGGGACTAGCGGTTACAATGAGCAGTTCTTC	once	TRBD2	TRBV7-3	TRBJ2-1
CASSEQGAAGNSPLHF	TGTGCCAGCAGCGAACAGGGGGCGGCTGGAAATTCACCCCTCCACTTT	once	TRBD1	TRBV7-9	TRBJ1-6
CATRQGTEAFF	TGTGCCACCCGACAGGGCACTGAAGCTTTCTTT	NA	TRBD1	TRBV24-1	TRBJ1-1
CASSTAKQGGETQYF	TGTGCCAGCAGTACTGCGAAACAGGGTGGGGAGACCCAGTACTTC	NA	NA	TRBV5-4	TRBJ2-5
CASRRAGGYEQYF	TGTGCCAGCAGACGGGCGGGAGGCTACGAGCAGTACTTC	NA	TRBD2	TRBV28	TRBJ2-7
CASSLAGAGPAGSELFF	TGTGCTAGCAGCTTAGCGGGGGCGGGCCCGGCGGGTTCGGAGCTGTTTTTT	NA	TRBD2	TRBV7-7	TRBJ2-2
CASSLWPASSDTDTQYF	TGTGCTAGCAGCTTATGGCCGGCTAGCTCCGACACAGATACGCAGTATTTT	NA	NA	TRBV7-7	TRBJ2-3
CASSLGGQTDYNEQFF	TGTGCCAGCAGCTTGGGCGGGCAAACCGACTACAATGAGCAGTTCTTC	NA	NA	TRBV5-4	TRBJ2-1
CASSGGPYGYTF	TGTGCCAGCAGCGGAGGGCCCTATGGCTACACCTTC	NA	NA	TRBV3-1/TRBV3-2	TRBJ1-2
CASSIWEGKGQPQHF	TGTGCCAGTAGTATCTGGGAGGGGAAAGGTCAGCCCCAGCATTTT	NA	NA	TRBV19	TRBJ1-5
CASRTGFWTEAFF	TGTGCCAGCAGAACAGGGTTCTGGACTGAAGCTTTCTTT	once	NA	TRBV6-5	TRBJ1-1
CASSVTGSSYEKLFF	TGCGCCAGCAGCGTAACAGGGTCTTCCTATGAAAAACTGTTTTTT	NA	NA	TRBV5-1	TRBJ1-4
CASSLESRGPTDTQYF	TGTGCCAGCAGCTTGGAGTCCAGGGGCCCCACAGATACGCAGTATTTT	NA	NA	TRBV5-8	TRBJ2-3
CASSLDDMNYGYTF	TGCGCCAGCAGCTTGGACGACATGAACTATGGCTACACCTTC	NA	NA	TRBV5-1	TRBJ1-2
CASSLGGTSGEQFF	TGTGCCAGCAGCTTAGGAGGGACTAGCGGGGAGCAGTTCTTC	once	TRBD2	TRBV7-3	TRBJ2-1
CASRNFQGGTDTQYF	TGTGCCAGCAGGAATTTCCAGGGGGGCACAGATACGCAGTATTTT	NA	TRBD1	TRBV2	TRBJ2-3
CASSSPGQTYEQYF	TGTGCCAGCAGTTCCCCGGGACAGACCTACGAGCAGTACTTC	NA	TRBD1	TRBV28	TRBJ2-7
CASRGPGEAFF	TGTGCCAGCAGGGGCCCCGGTGAAGCTTTCTTT	NA	NA	TRBV6-5	TRBJ1-1
CASSYAGQGHSPLHF	TGTGCCAGCAGTTACGCGGGACAGGGCCATTCACCCCTCCACTTT	once	TRBD1	TRBV6-5	TRBJ1-6
CARPLYDEQYF	TGCGCCAGGCCCCTATATGACGAGCAGTACTTC	NA	NA	TRBV5-1	TRBJ2-7
CASSPPVGIARAHYNEQFF	TGTGCCAGCTCACCCCCGGTCGGGATAGCGAGGGCGCACTACAATGAGCAGTTCTTC	NA	NA	TRBV18	TRBJ2-1
CASTRGAPWGNEQFF	TGTGCCAGCACCCGGGGAGCCCCCTGGGGCAATGAGCAGTTCTTC	NA	NA	TRBV6-5	TRBJ2-1
CSVAQGGDSPLHF	TGCAGCGTGGCGCAGGGAGGGGATTCACCCCTCCACTTT	once	NA	TRBV29-1	TRBJ1-6
CASRRVREAFF	TGTGCCAGCAGGCGGGTTCGTGAAGCTTTCTTT	NA	NA	TRBV28	TRBJ1-1
CASTPRGVNQPQHF	TGTGCCAGCACTCCTCGGGGGGTCAATCAGCCCCAGCATTTT	NA	NA	TRBV6-5	TRBJ1-5
CASRTPGTENTEAFF	TGTGCCAGTAGGACTCCCGGGACTGAGAACACTGAAGCTTTCTTT	NA	NA	TRBV19	TRBJ1-1
CASSPPVGTGDTF	TGTGCCAGCTCACCACCGGTTGGAACAGGGGACACCTTC	NA	TRBD1	TRBV18	TRBJ1-2
CASSTGQGFTQYF	TGTGCCAGTAGTACCGGACAGGGTTTCACGCAGTATTTT	NA	TRBD1	TRBV19	TRBJ2-3
CASSRNIGQPQHF	TGTGCCAGCAGCCGCAATATCGGTCAGCCCCAGCATTTT	NA	NA	TRBV7-8	TRBJ1-5
CASSEHRDSGNTIYF	TGCGCCAGCAGTGAACACAGGGACTCTGGAAACACCATATATTTT	NA	NA	TRBV10-2	TRBJ1-3
CASSLPSVQINTEAFF	TGTGCCAGCAGTTTACCCTCTGTCCAGATTAACACTGAAGCTTTCTTT	medium-sized	NA	TRBV28	TRBJ1-1
CATRTGSFNSPLHF	TGTGCCACGAGGACAGGGTCCTTTAATTCACCCCTCCACTTT	NA	TRBD1	TRBV27	TRBJ1-6
CASSSLTGSGANVLTF	TGTGCCAGCAGCTCCCTAACAGGGTCTGGGGCCAACGTCCTGACTTTC	NA	NA	TRBV5-4	TRBJ2-6
CAWSLADNQPQHF	TGTGCCTGGAGTCTGGCAGACAATCAGCCCCAGCATTTT	NA	NA	TRBV30	TRBJ1-5
CATSFTPNTGELFF	TGTGCCACCAGCTTCACACCGAACACCGGGGAGCTGTTTTTT	NA	NA	TRBV15	TRBJ2-2
CASSRMANSPLHF	TGTGCCAGCAGCCGCATGGCTAATTCACCCCTCCACTTT	once	NA	TRBV6-5	TRBJ1-6
CASSYSGGAGELFF	TGTGCCAGCAGTTACTCGGGGGGGGCCGGGGAGCTGTTTTTT	NA	TRBD2	TRBV6-5	TRBJ2-2
CASSPRTGTWHYEQYF	TGTGCCAGCTCACCACGCACCGGGACATGGCACTACGAGCAGTACTTC	once	NA	TRBV18	TRBJ2-7
CASSLGLAGGTGTQYF	TGTGCCAGCAGCCTGGGACTAGCGGGGGGGACCGGGACCCAGTACTTC	NA	TRBD2	TRBV3-1/TRBV3-2	TRBJ2-5
CASSLTTGPAYEQYF	TGTGCCAGCAGCCTAACGACAGGGCCCGCCTACGAGCAGTACTTC	NA	TRBD1	TRBV11-1	TRBJ2-7
CASSVQGTGQPQHF	TGTGCCAGCAGTGTACAGGGTACGGGGCAGCCCCAGCATTTT	NA	NA	TRBV2	TRBJ1-5
CATSTNQGIGEKLFF	TGTGCCACCAGCACCAACCAGGGGATCGGGGAAAAACTGTTTTTT	NA	NA	TRBV15	TRBJ1-4
CASSIETGGETQYF	TGTGCCAGTAGTATAGAGACAGGGGGAGAGACCCAGTACTTC	once	TRBD1	TRBV19	TRBJ2-5
CASSLAQRRETQYF	TGTGCCAGCAGCTTGGCTCAGCGTCGGGAGACCCAGTACTTC	few	NA	TRBV5-4	TRBJ2-5